This passage covers 28 T cell receptor beta chains from one sample sequenced in a study of shared clonotypes between healthy human individuals. Profiling relied on immunoSEQ multiplex PCR, and the TCRdb table lists in-frame clones only, not all of them. The table includes around 100,000 clones, around 67% detected once. The sequencing sample was made of memory CD8+ T cells sorted from blood. The subset is: CD45RO+ cells pooled with CCR7-negative TemRA cells. The receptors were gathered from a man aged 30-40 years in good health.

This clone was seen repeatedly, ten times or more. The rearrangement links TRBV29-1 to TRBJ1-1; unclear D gene. Trimming pared 6 bases from V and 4 bases from J, leaving 9 bases between. The CDR3 is 11 residues long. Germline CDR1 SQVTM, CDR2 ANQGSEA. The CDR3: CSVTPGTEAFF. The CDR3 bases are TGCAGCGTAACCCCGGGCACTGAAGCTTTCTTT. Using reference TRBV29-1 and TRBJ1-1 for the parts outside the CDR3, the full variable domain is SAVISQKPSRDICQRGTSLTIQCQVDSQVTMMFWYRQQPGQSLTLIATANQGSEATYESGFVIDKFPISRPNLTFSTLTVSNMSPEDSSIYLCSVTPGTEAFFGQGTRLTVV.

The rearrangement links TRBV7-6 to TRBJ2-1; D gene unclear. CDR3 length equals 13 residues. CDR1 and CDR2 from the germline V gene are SGHVS and FNYEAQ. V was shortened by 1 base and J by 10 bases, with 11 bases between the two germline ends. The CDR3 DNA follows: TGTGCCAGCAGCTTAGAGATGGTTTCCGAGCAGTTCTTC. This encodes CASSLEMVSEQFF.

The gene calls are TRBV6-6 and TRBJ2-7; 8 nucleotides line up with TRBD1. CDR1 is MNHNY, CDR2 SVGAGI, per germline (reference sequence). This CDR3 spans 14 amino acids. V lost 7 bases to trimming and J lost 0 bases; unmatched junction nucleotides: 5. In DNA form, the CDR3 reads TGTGCCAGCACCGTGACAGGGGCCTCCTACGAGCAGTACTTC. As protein: CASTVTGASYEQYF.

This clone has just a few counts. This chain joins TRBV5-6 and TRBJ2-2, with TRBD1 identical over 9 bases. With 4 bases clipped from V and 2 bases from J, the junction kept 9 bases outside the gene matches. CDR3 length: 17 residues. Germline V lookup: CDR1 SGHDT, CDR2 YYEEEE. The CDR3 sequence: CASSPGTGSRNTGELFF. The CDR3 DNA reads TGTGCCAGCAGCCCGGGGACAGGGAGTCGTAACACCGGGGAGCTGTTTTTT.

This clone has a count of ten or more. The V and J genes are TRBV28 and TRBJ1-2; D possibly corresponds to TRBD1 (6 bases). CDR1 and CDR2 (germline): MDHEN, SYDVKM. Deletions cut 1 base from V and 4 bases from J, with 13 bases between. The CDR3 has 15 residues. In nucleotides, the CDR3 is TGTGCCAGCAGTTTATACAGGGCTTGGAGCTATGGCTACACCTTC. Protein: CASSLYRAWSYGYTF.

This clone was detected only a few times. This sequence joins TRBV5-4 and TRBJ2-7; unclear D gene. The CDR3 is 12 amino acids. With 2 bases removed from V and 6 bases from J, the gap between germline ends came to 9 bases. Per germline, CDR1 SGHNT and CDR2 YYREEE (reference sequence). The CDR3 loop reads CASSFDGAEQYF. The CDR3 DNA is TGTGCCAGCAGCTTCGATGGTGCCGAGCAGTACTTC. The whole variable domain, remainder taken from reference TRBV5-4 and TRBJ2-7, is ETGVTQSPTHLIKTRGQQVTLRCSSQSGHNTVSWYQQALGQGPQFIFQYYREEENGRGNFPPRFSGLQFPNYSSELNVNALELDDSALYLCASSFDGAEQYFGPGTRLTVT.

This clone has just a few counts. The J gene is TRBJ2-7, the V gene TRBV5-1; D is possibly TRBD1 (6 bases). V was clipped by 2 bases and J by 0 bases, with 15 bases between them. Germline V gene data show CDR1 as SGHRS and CDR2 as YFSETQ. This CDR3 has 16 amino acids. The CDR3 sequence: CASSFRMQGTSYEQYF. CDR3 DNA sequence: TGCGCCAGCAGCTTCCGAATGCAGGGGACCTCCTACGAGCAGTACTTC.

The V call is TRBV7-8, the J call TRBJ2-7; D is possibly TRBD1 (7 bases). The CDR3 runs 14 residues. The germline V and J ends were trimmed by 5 bases and 2 bases, with 13 bases remaining between them. Germline V gives CDR1 SGHVS, CDR2 FQNEAQ. The CDR3 here is CASSLQGTPYEQYF. Written as DNA, the CDR3 is TGTGCCAGCAGCCTACAGGGGACTCCCTACGAGCAGTACTTC. Filled out from reference TRBV7-8 and TRBJ2-7, the complete variable domain reads GAGVSQSPRYKVAKRGQDVALRCDPISGHVSLFWYQQALGQGPEFLTYFQNEAQLDKSGLPSDRFFAERPEGSVSTLKIQRTQQEDSAVYLCASSLQGTPYEQYFGPGTRLTVT.

This clone turned up a few times. The chain has TRBV21-1 and TRBJ2-7. TRBV21-1 is labeled a pseudogene. This CDR3 comprises 14 residues. The CDR3 DNA sequence: TGTGCCAGCAGGACCGGACGGTCCTCCTACGAGCAGTACTTC. Translating gives CASRTGRSSYEQYF.

The chain couples TRBV29-1 to TRBJ2-2; D might be TRBD2 (5 bases). Germline V gene sequence: CDR1 SQVTM, CDR2 ANQGSEA. This CDR3 comprises 14 residues. V lost 6 bases and J 6 bases, leaving 17 bases between the germline ends. The CDR3 is CSVRTGIKPGELFF. The DNA for the CDR3 is TGCAGCGTCCGGACGGGGATTAAGCCCGGGGAGCTGTTTTTT.

The CDR3 protein is CAISESGQGGLQETQYF. CDR3 nucleotides: TGTGCCATCAGTGAGTCTGGGCAGGGAGGATTGCAAGAGACCCAGTACTTC. The chain recombines TRBV10-3 with TRBJ2-5; a weak D match, TRBD2 (6 bases). Trimming removed 0 bases at V and 2 bases at J, with 16 bases between. Germline V gene lookup returns CDR1 ENHRY and CDR2 SYGVKD. CDR3 length equals 17 residues.

The chain has TRBV29-1 and TRBJ2-1, with 11 positions matching TRBD2. CDR3 length: 17 residues. In germline, CDR1 is SQVTM, CDR2 ANQGSEA. V shed 2 bases, J shed 9 bases, and the junction held 15 bases outside the gene matches. The DNA for the CDR3 is TGCAGCGTTGAAAGATTTAGTGAATCTAGCGGGAGGTCTGAGCAGTTCTTC. This encodes CSVERFSESSGRSEQFF.

The chain joins TRBV7-5 to TRBJ2-7; the D segment call TRBD2 is taken from the table without a DNA check. TRBV7-5 is reported as a pseudogene. The CDR3 sequence is 14 residues long. CDR3 coding DNA: TGTGCCAGCAGCTTATTAACGGGTGCAGACGAGCAGTACTTC. Translation: CASSLLTGADEQYF.

The rearrangement joins TRBV6-1 to TRBJ2-1, with no clear D. The CDR3 has 14 amino acids. V shed 7 bases and J shed 0 bases, with 10 bases lying between them. Germline CDR1 MNHNS, CDR2 SASEGT. CDR3: CASTDGSSYNEQFF. CDR3 DNA sequence: TGTGCCAGCACCGACGGAAGCTCCTACAATGAGCAGTTCTTC.

The chain recombines TRBV7-9 with TRBJ2-7, with TRBD2 as a possible D gene (6 bases). Germline CDR1 reads SEHNR; CDR2 reads FQNEAQ (reference sequence). The V end lost 6 bases, the J end lost 4 bases, and 19 bases lay between the germline ends. CDR3 length equals 15 residues. This CDR3 is CASRPRGRDRYEQYF. The CDR3 DNA reads TGTGCCAGCAGACCCCGCGGGCGGGACCGGTACGAGCAGTACTTC.

The gene calls are TRBV25-1 and TRBJ2-3, with D possibly matching TRBD2 (6 bases). This CDR3 has 16 residues. Germline V lookup: CDR1 MGHDK, CDR2 SYGVNS. The V gene lost 1 base and the J gene lost 2 bases, with 13 bases spanning the gap. DNA of the CDR3: TGTGCCAGCAGTGAATGGGTAGCGGACAACACAGATACGCAGTATTTT. This codes for CASSEWVADNTDTQYF.

V is TRBV7-8 and J is TRBJ1-1; D remains ambiguous. The CDR3 is made up of 13 amino acids. Germline CDR1 reads SGHVS; CDR2 reads FQNEAQ. The V and J ends lost 6 bases and 7 bases respectively, with 15 bases between them. CDR3 loop: CASSTGRTIEAFF. The CDR3, as DNA: TGTGCCAGCAGTACGGGCCGTACAATTGAAGCTTTCTTT.

This clone was observed once. The rearrangement links TRBV9 to TRBJ2-7; 7 bases are a match to TRBD2. The junction had 14 bases not matched to a gene; V was cut back by 0 bases and J by 5 bases. CDR3 length equals 17 residues. Germline CDR1 is SGDLS and CDR2 is YYNGEE. The CDR3 loop reads CASSVGVRRKRDHEQYF. The DNA for the CDR3 is TGTGCCAGCAGCGTAGGCGTCAGAAGGAAGCGGGACCACGAGCAGTACTTC.

The chain combines TRBV7-3 with TRBJ2-7; D may be TRBD1 (5 bases). This CDR3 region has 14 residues. Germline V gene data show CDR1 as SGHTA and CDR2 as FQGTGA. V lost 4 bases to trimming and J lost 5 bases, with 15 bases between them. The CDR3, as DNA: TGTGCCAGCAGCTCCTCAGGGCAGGCGGACGAGCAGTACTTC. It is translated as CASSSSGQADEQYF.

The CDR3 DNA is TGCAGCGTTGAAGATCATGCTGGAACTGAAGCTTTCTTT. Translating gives CSVEDHAGTEAFF. The J gene is TRBJ1-1, the V gene TRBV29-1; no clear D. CDR1 is SQVTM, CDR2 ANQGSEA, per germline. The CDR3 loop spans 13 amino acids. Trimming removed 0 bases from V and 5 bases from J, with 10 bases in between.

The chain joins TRBV4-3 to TRBJ2-7, with 14 bases fitting TRBD2. Germline trimming cut 3 bases from V and 3 bases from J; bases unmatched to any gene: 13. The CDR3 length is 19 residues. Per the germline V gene, CDR1 is LGHNA and CDR2 is YSLEER. This chain's CDR3 is CASSHDPGLAGEPDYEQYF. The CDR3 nucleotides are TGCGCCAGCAGCCATGACCCGGGACTAGCGGGAGAACCAGACTACGAGCAGTACTTC.

This clone was counted a few times. This rearrangement joins TRBV6-6 to TRBJ2-7, with TRBD1 matching over 10 bases. Germline V gene lookup returns CDR1 MNHNY and CDR2 SVGAGI (reference sequence). The CDR3 is 14 amino acids. Losses at the gene ends were 5 bases for V and 7 bases for J; bases not matched to a gene: 8. Here the CDR3 DNA reads TGTGCCAGCAGTACACCGGGACAGGGGAGAGAGCAGTACTTC. Protein sequence: CASSTPGQGREQYF.

The chain combines TRBV10-3 with TRBJ2-7; D unclear. The germline V gene has CDR1 ENHRY and CDR2 SYGVKD. V gave up 0 bases and J gave up 5 bases, with 17 bases separating them. The CDR3 is 16 amino acids. Here the CDR3 DNA reads TGTGCCATCAGTGAGTCGACGGGCCACTACGGCGACGAGCAGTACTTC. As protein: CAISESTGHYGDEQYF.

The chain is built from TRBV9 and TRBJ2-7; D gene unclear. The CDR3 contains 14 residues. Trimming pared 3 bases from V and 0 bases from J, leaving 10 bases between. Germline CDR1 and CDR2: SGDLS and YYNGEE. CDR3 sequence reads: CASSDSSYSYEQYF. Here the CDR3 DNA reads TGTGCCAGCAGCGATTCCTCCTACTCCTACGAGCAGTACTTC. The full variable domain, completed using reference TRBV9 and TRBJ2-7, is DSGVTQTPKHLITATGQRVTLRCSPRSGDLSVYWYQQSLDQGLQFLIQYYNGEERAKGNILERFSAQQFPDLHSELNLSSLELGDSALYFCASSDSSYSYEQYFGPGTRLTVT.

The rearrangement joins TRBV27 to TRBJ2-7, with 11 nucleotides matching TRBD2. Germline CDR1 and CDR2: MNHEY and SMNVEV (reference sequence). V trimming: 5 bases; J trimming: 3 bases; junction bases outside the gene matches: 6. The CDR3 loop spans 15 amino acids. The CDR3 DNA sequence: TGTGCCAGCAGTGCCGGGACTAGCGGATACTACGAGCAGTACTTC. This encodes CASSAGTSGYYEQYF.

V usage is TRBV2 and J usage is TRBJ2-1; no reliable D call. The ends were cut back, 8 bases at V and 8 bases at J, with 13 bases in the middle. CDR1 is SNHLY, CDR2 FYNNEI, per germline. The CDR3 has 12 amino acids. The CDR3 DNA follows: TGTGCCAGCGACAAGACTGGCGATGAGCAGTTCTTC. Its protein is CASDKTGDEQFF.

The chain is built from TRBV4-1 and TRBJ2-3, with D unclear. Trimming shortened V by 0 bases and J by 1 base, and 8 bases separated the two germline ends. The CDR3 consists of 15 residues. Germline CDR1 MGHRA, CDR2 YSYEKL. The CDR3 nucleotides are TGCGCCAGCAGCCAAGAATTACGGGGCACAGATACGCAGTATTTT. Residues: CASSQELRGTDTQYF.

V is TRBV11-2 and J is TRBJ2-7; 9 nucleotides agree with TRBD2. Germline V gene lookup returns CDR1 SGHAT and CDR2 FQNNGV. This CDR3 region has 14 residues. The J segment lost 7 bases and the V segment lost 0 bases, leaving 4 bases of the junction unmatched. CDR3 nucleotide sequence: TGTGCCAGCAGCTTAGAGGCGGGAGGGCAGGAGCAGTACTTC. As protein: CASSLEAGGQEQYF.